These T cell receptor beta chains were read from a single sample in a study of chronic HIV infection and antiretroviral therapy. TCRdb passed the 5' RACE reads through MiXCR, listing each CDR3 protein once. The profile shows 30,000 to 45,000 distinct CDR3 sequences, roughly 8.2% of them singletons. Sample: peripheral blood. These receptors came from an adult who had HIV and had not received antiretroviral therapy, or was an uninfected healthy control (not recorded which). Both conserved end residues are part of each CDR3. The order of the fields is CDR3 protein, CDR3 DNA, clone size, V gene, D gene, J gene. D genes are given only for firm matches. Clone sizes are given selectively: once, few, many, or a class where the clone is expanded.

CDR3aa: CATSRELGSWNSPLHF
CDR3nt: TGTGCCACCAGCAGAGAGCTAGGGTCTTGGAATTCACCCCTCCACTTT
abundance: NA
v_gene: TRBV15
d_gene: NA
j_gene: TRBJ1-6

CDR3aa: CASSWAGSSYNEQFF
CDR3nt: TGCGCCAGCAGCTGGGCGGGGAGCTCCTACAATGAGCAGTTCTTC
abundance: few
v_gene: TRBV5-1
d_gene: NA
j_gene: TRBJ2-1

CDR3aa: CSVGTDYSNQPQHF
CDR3nt: TGCAGCGTGGGGACGGACTATAGCAATCAGCCCCAGCATTTT
abundance: few
v_gene: TRBV29-1
d_gene: NA
j_gene: TRBJ1-5

CDR3aa: CASRKQTNTEAFF
CDR3nt: TGCGCCAGCAGGAAACAGACGAACACTGAAGCTTTCTTT
abundance: few
v_gene: TRBV5-1
d_gene: NA
j_gene: TRBJ1-1

CDR3aa: CSVIRGNTEAFF
CDR3nt: TGCAGCGTTATCCGCGGGAACACTGAAGCTTTCTTT
abundance: NA
v_gene: TRBV29-1
d_gene: NA
j_gene: TRBJ1-1

CDR3aa: CASGPRTGTYSPLHF
CDR3nt: TGTGCCAGCGGACCCCGTACAGGGACATATTCACCCCTCCACTTT
abundance: many
v_gene: TRBV27
d_gene: NA
j_gene: TRBJ1-6

CDR3aa: CASRQTSSEQFF
CDR3nt: TGTGCCAGCAGGCAGACTAGTTCTGAGCAGTTCTTC
abundance: NA
v_gene: TRBV2
d_gene: NA
j_gene: TRBJ2-1

CDR3aa: CASSQQGANEAFF
CDR3nt: TGTGCCAGCAGCCAACAGGGGGCGAATGAAGCTTTCTTT
abundance: few
v_gene: TRBV3-1
d_gene: TRBD1
j_gene: TRBJ1-1

CDR3aa: CASSHGTDNQPQHF
CDR3nt: TGTGCCAGCTCACACGGGACAGACAATCAGCCCCAGCATTTT
abundance: NA
v_gene: TRBV18
d_gene: TRBD1
j_gene: TRBJ1-5

CDR3aa: CASSLTSGSPETQYF
CDR3nt: TGTGCCAGTTCGTTGACTAGCGGGAGCCCAGAGACCCAGTACTTC
abundance: few
v_gene: TRBV28
d_gene: TRBD2
j_gene: TRBJ2-5

CDR3aa: CASSPEMTGKLFF
CDR3nt: TGTGCCAGCAGCCCGGAAATGACGGGAAAACTGTTTTTT
abundance: NA
v_gene: TRBV7-2
d_gene: NA
j_gene: TRBJ1-4

CDR3aa: CASGLVLASGGSALSTDTQYF
CDR3nt: TGTGCTAGTGGTTTGGTACTCGCCAGCGGGGGGTCCGCCTTAAGCACAGATACGCAGTATTTT
abundance: many
v_gene: TRBV12-5
d_gene: TRBD2
j_gene: TRBJ2-3

CDR3aa: CASSLTDGQNTEAFF
CDR3nt: TGTGCCAGCAGTTTAACGGACGGACAGAACACTGAAGCTTTCTTT
abundance: NA
v_gene: TRBV28
d_gene: NA
j_gene: TRBJ1-1

CDR3aa: CASSFSTGSNQPQHF
CDR3nt: TGCGCCAGCAGCTTTTCGACGGGAAGCAATCAGCCCCAGCATTTT
abundance: NA
v_gene: TRBV5-1
d_gene: NA
j_gene: TRBJ1-5

CDR3aa: CSVSPGAVTQYF
CDR3nt: TGCAGCGTCTCACCTGGGGCCGTAACGCAGTATTTT
abundance: many
v_gene: TRBV29-1
d_gene: NA
j_gene: TRBJ2-3

CDR3aa: CSAGTSQDNTEAFF
CDR3nt: TGCAGCGCCGGGACATCACAGGATAACACTGAAGCTTTCTTT
abundance: few
v_gene: TRBV29-1
d_gene: NA
j_gene: TRBJ1-1

CDR3aa: CASSQTSGRSGEQYF
CDR3nt: TGTGCCAGCAGCCAGACTAGCGGGAGGTCGGGCGAGCAGTACTTC
abundance: many
v_gene: TRBV9
d_gene: TRBD2
j_gene: TRBJ2-7

CDR3aa: CASSAGLSETQYF
CDR3nt: TGTGCCAGCAGTGCTGGGCTGTCCGAGACCCAGTACTTC
abundance: NA
v_gene: TRBV6-4
d_gene: NA
j_gene: TRBJ2-5

CDR3aa: CASRRTGNQPQHF
CDR3nt: TGTGCCAGCAGACGGACGGGTAATCAGCCCCAGCATTTT
abundance: few
v_gene: TRBV16
d_gene: NA
j_gene: TRBJ1-5

CDR3aa: CSAASGRASDTQYF
CDR3nt: TGCAGTGCTGCTAGCGGGAGGGCCTCAGATACGCAGTATTTT
abundance: many
v_gene: TRBV20-1
d_gene: TRBD2
j_gene: TRBJ2-3

CDR3aa: CASSGGRTGGDYGYTF
CDR3nt: TGCGCCAGCAGCGGTGGTCGGACAGGGGGCGACTATGGCTACACCTTC
abundance: few
v_gene: TRBV5-1
d_gene: TRBD1
j_gene: TRBJ1-2

CDR3aa: CASSKDVRKNTDTQYF
CDR3nt: TGCGCCAGCAGCAAGGATGTGCGGAAAAATACGGATACGCAGTATTTT
abundance: NA
v_gene: TRBV4-3
d_gene: NA
j_gene: TRBJ2-3

CDR3aa: CSGGQGENIQYF
CDR3nt: TGCAGCGGGGGACAGGGGGAAAACATTCAGTACTTC
abundance: many
v_gene: TRBV29-1
d_gene: TRBD1
j_gene: TRBJ2-4

CDR3aa: CSAISESSYEQYF
CDR3nt: TGCAGTGCCATTAGCGAGAGCTCCTACGAGCAGTACTTC
abundance: many
v_gene: TRBV20-1
d_gene: NA
j_gene: TRBJ2-7

CDR3aa: CASSFGLGKYNEQFF
CDR3nt: TGTGCCAGCAGCTTTGGACTAGGAAAATACAATGAGCAGTTCTTC
abundance: many
v_gene: TRBV7-2
d_gene: TRBD2
j_gene: TRBJ2-1

CDR3aa: CASSWQALLDTEAFF
CDR3nt: TGTGCCAGCAGTTGGCAGGCCCTTCTTGACACTGAAGCTTTCTTT
abundance: NA
v_gene: TRBV28
d_gene: NA
j_gene: TRBJ1-1

CDR3aa: CSVTGTEAFF
CDR3nt: TGCAGCGTTACAGGCACTGAAGCTTTCTTT
abundance: few
v_gene: TRBV29-1
d_gene: NA
j_gene: TRBJ1-1

CDR3aa: CASSPGTDAQYF
CDR3nt: TGTGCCAGCAGCCCCGGGACAGACGCGCAGTACTTC
abundance: many
v_gene: TRBV28
d_gene: TRBD1
j_gene: TRBJ2-7

CDR3aa: CASSLSKETFF
CDR3nt: TGTGCCAGCAGTTTAAGCAAAGAAACTTTCTTT
abundance: NA
v_gene: TRBV6-6
d_gene: NA
j_gene: TRBJ1-1

CDR3aa: CASSLAPARTDTQYF
CDR3nt: TGCGCCAGCAGCTTGGCCCCCGCTCGCACAGATACGCAGTATTTT
abundance: many
v_gene: TRBV5-1
d_gene: NA
j_gene: TRBJ2-3

CDR3aa: CASSLVGNTGELFF
CDR3nt: TGCGCCAGCAGCTTGGTTGGGAACACCGGGGAGCTGTTTTTT
abundance: many
v_gene: TRBV5-1
d_gene: NA
j_gene: TRBJ2-2

CDR3aa: CASRPLAGTEAFF
CDR3nt: TGTGCCAGCAGGCCCCTGGCAGGCACTGAAGCTTTCTTT
abundance: few
v_gene: TRBV6-2/TRBV6-3
d_gene: NA
j_gene: TRBJ1-1

CDR3aa: CASSAAGLEETQYF
CDR3nt: TGTGCCAGCAGCGCCGCCGGACTGGAAGAGACCCAGTACTTC
abundance: few
v_gene: TRBV9
d_gene: NA
j_gene: TRBJ2-5

CDR3aa: CASSLSPGRDEQFF
CDR3nt: TGTGCCAGCAGCCTCAGTCCAGGGCGCGATGAGCAGTTCTTC
abundance: NA
v_gene: TRBV4-2
d_gene: NA
j_gene: TRBJ2-1

CDR3aa: CASSVSGGYREKLFF
CDR3nt: TGTGCCAGCAGCGTTTCAGGGGGCTATCGTGAAAAACTGTTTTTT
abundance: NA
v_gene: TRBV9
d_gene: TRBD1
j_gene: TRBJ1-4

CDR3aa: CASTRTGVAEQYF
CDR3nt: TGTGCCAGCACCCGGACAGGGGTCGCCGAGCAGTACTTC
abundance: many
v_gene: TRBV2
d_gene: TRBD1
j_gene: TRBJ2-7

CDR3aa: CASSENRNQETQYF
CDR3nt: TGTGCCAGCAGTGAGAATAGAAACCAAGAGACCCAGTACTTC
abundance: few
v_gene: TRBV2
d_gene: NA
j_gene: TRBJ2-5

CDR3aa: CATSLAGSTDTQYF
CDR3nt: TGTGCCACCAGTTTGGCGGGAAGCACAGATACGCAGTATTTT
abundance: NA
v_gene: TRBV15
d_gene: NA
j_gene: TRBJ2-3

CDR3aa: CSLIRPDGETFF
CDR3nt: TGCAGTCTCATTAGACCCGACGGTGAAACTTTCTTT
abundance: NA
v_gene: TRBV29-1
d_gene: NA
j_gene: TRBJ1-1

CDR3aa: CASTPGGATDTQYF
CDR3nt: TGTGCCAGCACACCAGGGGGAGCTACAGATACGCAGTATTTT
abundance: NA
v_gene: TRBV7-2
d_gene: TRBD1
j_gene: TRBJ2-3

CDR3aa: CASRGGPGTDTQYF
CDR3nt: TGTGCCAGCAGGGGCGGGCCCGGCACAGATACGCAGTATTTT
abundance: NA
v_gene: TRBV2
d_gene: NA
j_gene: TRBJ2-3

CDR3aa: CSVQGASNQPQHF
CDR3nt: TGCAGCGTCCAGGGGGCCTCCAATCAGCCCCAGCATTTT
abundance: many
v_gene: TRBV29-1
d_gene: TRBD1
j_gene: TRBJ1-5

CDR3aa: CASSLVLGAKSEQFF
CDR3nt: TGTGCCAGCAGCTTAGTTCTAGGGGCAAAAAGTGAGCAGTTCTTC
abundance: many
v_gene: TRBV11-2
d_gene: NA
j_gene: TRBJ2-1

CDR3aa: CASSINQGNQPQHF
CDR3nt: TGCGCCAGCAGCATCAACCAGGGGAATCAGCCCCAGCATTTT
abundance: few
v_gene: TRBV4-1
d_gene: NA
j_gene: TRBJ1-5

CDR3aa: CASSQERWGRGNEQFF
CDR3nt: TGCGCCAGCAGCCAAGAAAGGTGGGGTAGAGGCAATGAGCAGTTCTTC
abundance: many
v_gene: TRBV4-1
d_gene: NA
j_gene: TRBJ2-1

CDR3aa: CASSIRSANQPQHF
CDR3nt: TGTGCCAGCTCCATTCGGTCCGCTAATCAGCCCCAGCATTTT
abundance: many
v_gene: TRBV13
d_gene: NA
j_gene: TRBJ1-5

CDR3aa: CASRELLSGQPQHF
CDR3nt: TGTGCCAGCAGGGAACTCTTATCTGGTCAGCCCCAGCATTTT
abundance: few
v_gene: TRBV27
d_gene: NA
j_gene: TRBJ1-5

CDR3aa: CASSVGAQREYGTQYF
CDR3nt: TGTGCCAGCAGCGTAGGGGCCCAGCGGGAGTACGGTACGCAGTATTTT
abundance: many
v_gene: TRBV9
d_gene: TRBD2
j_gene: TRBJ2-3

CDR3aa: CASSGTSGSSYNEQFF
CDR3nt: TGTGCCAGCAGCGGGACTAGCGGGAGCTCCTACAATGAGCAGTTCTTC
abundance: NA
v_gene: TRBV6-4
d_gene: TRBD2
j_gene: TRBJ2-1

CDR3aa: CATSDVATGSGYTF
CDR3nt: TGTGCCACCAGTGATGTTGCGACAGGTAGTGGCTACACCTTC
abundance: many
v_gene: TRBV24-1
d_gene: NA
j_gene: TRBJ1-2

CDR3aa: CASSLVTGGFNNEQFF
CDR3nt: TGTGCCAGCAGTTTAGTAACAGGGGGCTTTAATAATGAGCAGTTCTTC
abundance: many
v_gene: TRBV28
d_gene: TRBD1
j_gene: TRBJ2-1

CDR3aa: CASATVANGYTF
CDR3nt: TGTGCCAGCGCAACGGTGGCCAATGGCTACACCTTC
abundance: few
v_gene: TRBV28
d_gene: NA
j_gene: TRBJ1-2

CDR3aa: CASSQEELPGDGNIQYF
CDR3nt: TGTGCCAGCAGCCAAGAAGAATTGCCGGGAGACGGAAACATTCAGTACTTC
abundance: NA
v_gene: TRBV14
d_gene: NA
j_gene: TRBJ2-4

CDR3aa: CASSPRDGRTDTQYF
CDR3nt: TGTGCCAGCAGTCCCCGGGACGGGCGCACAGATACGCAGTATTTT
abundance: many
v_gene: TRBV28
d_gene: NA
j_gene: TRBJ2-3

CDR3aa: CANGQPYQPQHF
CDR3nt: TGTGCCAATGGGCAGCCTTATCAGCCCCAGCATTTT
abundance: many
v_gene: TRBV7-9
d_gene: NA
j_gene: TRBJ1-5

CDR3aa: CASSVAANTEAFF
CDR3nt: TGCGCCAGCAGTGTCGCGGCGAACACTGAAGCTTTCTTT
abundance: few
v_gene: TRBV5-1
d_gene: NA
j_gene: TRBJ1-1

CDR3aa: CASSYTGGRQPQHF
CDR3nt: TGTGCCAGCAGCTACACAGGGGGTCGTCAGCCCCAGCATTTT
abundance: NA
v_gene: TRBV5-6
d_gene: TRBD1
j_gene: TRBJ1-5

CDR3aa: CASSLSGARGNTIYF
CDR3nt: TGTGCCAGCAGCTTATCGGGGGCGCGGGGAAACACCATATATTTT
abundance: NA
v_gene: TRBV11-2
d_gene: NA
j_gene: TRBJ1-3